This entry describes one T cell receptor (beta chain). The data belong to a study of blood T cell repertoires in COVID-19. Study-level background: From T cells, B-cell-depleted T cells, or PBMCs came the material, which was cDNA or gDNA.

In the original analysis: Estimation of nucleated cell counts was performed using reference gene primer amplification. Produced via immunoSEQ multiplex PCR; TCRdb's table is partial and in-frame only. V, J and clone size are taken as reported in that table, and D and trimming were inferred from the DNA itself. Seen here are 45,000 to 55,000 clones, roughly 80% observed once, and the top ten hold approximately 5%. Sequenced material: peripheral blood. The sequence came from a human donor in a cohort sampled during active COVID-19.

CDR3 coding DNA: TGTGCCAGCAGTGAAGGGAGCAGGGTCAGGGCCAATGAGCAGTTCTTC. Amino acids: CASSEGSRVRANEQFF. V and J are TRBV6-1 and TRBJ2-1; possibly TRBD1 for D (5 bases). V lost 1 base and J 6 bases, leaving 16 bases between the germline ends. Germline CDR1 is MNHNS and CDR2 is SASEGT. CDR3 length: 16 amino acids.